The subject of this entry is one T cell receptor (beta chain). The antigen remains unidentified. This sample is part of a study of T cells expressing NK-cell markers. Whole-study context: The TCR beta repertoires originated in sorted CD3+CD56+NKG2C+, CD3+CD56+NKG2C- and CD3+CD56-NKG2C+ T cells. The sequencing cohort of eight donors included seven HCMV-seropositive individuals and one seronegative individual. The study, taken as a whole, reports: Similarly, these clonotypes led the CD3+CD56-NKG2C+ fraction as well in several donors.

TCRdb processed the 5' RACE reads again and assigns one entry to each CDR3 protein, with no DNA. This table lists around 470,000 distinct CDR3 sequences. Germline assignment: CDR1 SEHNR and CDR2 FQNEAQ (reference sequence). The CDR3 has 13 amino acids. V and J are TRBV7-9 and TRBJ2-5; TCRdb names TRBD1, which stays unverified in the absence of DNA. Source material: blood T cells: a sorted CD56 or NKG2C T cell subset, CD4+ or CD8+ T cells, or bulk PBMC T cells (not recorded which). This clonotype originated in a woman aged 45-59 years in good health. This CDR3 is CASEGDRARTQYF.